This T cell receptor (beta chain) is drawn from a study of T cell clones after liver transplantation. As for the study in general: As an antigen-independent comparator, third-party-reactive TCRbeta sequences came from pre-transplant mixed lymphocyte reactions.

Germline V CDR1 and CDR2: LNHDA, SQIVND (reference sequence). Trimming pared 4 bases from V and 3 bases from J, leaving 10 bases between. This CDR3 has 14 amino acids. Assay used: immunoSEQ multiplex PCR; TCRdb lists only in-frame clones, some missing. The sample holds under 60,000 clones, 70% to 75% seen once. The chain uses TRBV19 and TRBJ1-5; D gene uncertain. This receptor was taken from a human patient who received a liver transplant. The T cells may come from the graft donor. Sequencing used CD4+ T cells from blood, obtained at the 22-month timepoint. CDR3 in amino acids: CASSTQGFNQPQHF. The CDR3 bases are TGTGCCAGTAGTACTCAAGGGTTCAATCAGCCCCAGCATTTT.